Presented here are 13 T cell receptor beta chains from one specimen sequenced in a study of blood T cells in healthy people across ages. Alongside a J-beta primer mix, a sample-barcoded 5' primer served in a second PCR lasting 7 to 11 cycles. Using its own MiXCR run on the 5' RACE reads, TCRdb lists one record per CDR3 protein. This sample has 600,000 to 850,000 distinct CDR3 sequences, with about 25% found just once. Another study also made use of these data, one on T cells of mothers and their children.

The sample was blood. Receptors originate from a boy between 10 and 17 years old in good health.

This clonotype was seen a handful of times. The V call is TRBV9, the J call TRBJ2-2; no definite D call. Germline V gene lookup returns CDR1 SGDLS and CDR2 YYNGEE. Trimming took off 0 bases at V and 4 bases at J, with 7 bases between the two ends. This CDR3 is 14 amino acids long. CDR3 nucleotides: TGTGCCAGCAGCGTAGCTACGAGCACCGGGGAGCTGTTTTTT. It specifies CASSVATSTGELFF.

The chain couples TRBV5-1 to TRBJ1-2; the match to TRBD1 covers 8 bases. V trimming: 4 bases; J trimming: 11 bases; junction bases outside the gene matches: 10. Germline V gives CDR1 SGHRS, CDR2 YFSETQ. The CDR3 covers 13 residues. DNA for the CDR3: TGCGCCAGCAGCCCGGGACAGGTCGAAATGTACACCTTC. This codes for CASSPGQVEMYTF.

The sample holds a few counts of this clonotype. The chain is built from TRBV4-3 and TRBJ1-2; D is undetermined. The CDR3 is made up of 13 amino acids. Trimming stripped 0 bases from V and 4 bases from J, with 6 bases between. CDR1 and CDR2 from the germline V gene are LGHNA and YSLEER. DNA for the CDR3: TGCGCCAGCAGCCAAGACACCGTCTATGGCTACACCTTC. It encodes CASSQDTVYGYTF.

The chain combines TRBV27 with TRBJ2-1, with 14 bases that match TRBD2. The CDR3 runs to 17 residues. Unmatched junction bases numbered 10, after V lost 6 bases and J lost 6 bases. Per germline, CDR1 MNHEY and CDR2 SMNVEV (reference sequence). CDR3 region: CASSDTGTSGRSNEQFF. The CDR3 DNA reads as TGTGCCAGCAGCGATACCGGGACTAGCGGGAGAAGCAATGAGCAGTTCTTC.

V is TRBV6-2 or TRBV6-3 and J is TRBJ2-2; D remains unclear. This CDR3 region has 13 residues. From germline, CDR1 is MNHEY and CDR2 SVGEGT. V was trimmed by 6 bases and J by 6 bases, leaving 11 bases between them. CDR3 in DNA: TGTGCCAGCAGAGTAGCTATCGCCGGGGAGCTGTTTTTT. This codes for CASRVAIAGELFF.

The rearrangement joins TRBV4-2 to TRBJ2-5; 11 positions match TRBD2. V was clipped by 3 bases and J by 6 bases; unmatched bases: 9. The CDR3 runs 16 residues. The germline V gene encodes CDR1 LGHNA and CDR2 YNFKEQ. Here the CDR3 DNA reads TGTGCCAGCAGCCAGGACCTAGCGGGGGGTGGTAAGACCCAGTACTTC. Translated: CASSQDLAGGGKTQYF.

The chain couples TRBV29-1 to TRBJ1-4; unclear D gene. The V end lost 7 bases, the J end lost 8 bases, and 17 bases lay between the germline ends. Germline V gene lookup returns CDR1 SQVTM and CDR2 ANQGSEA. The CDR3 loop spans 13 amino acids. CDR3 loop: CSANTGGNEKLFF. The CDR3 bases are TGCAGCGCGAATACGGGAGGAAACGAAAAACTGTTTTTT.

The V and J genes are TRBV7-2 and TRBJ2-5; 9 bases are a match to TRBD1. The V and J ends lost 6 bases and 3 bases, in that order; junction bases with no gene match: 8. The CDR3 length is 15 residues. The V gene's germline CDR1 is SGHTA and CDR2 FQGNSA. CDR3 residues: CASRLSRDREETQYF. DNA of the CDR3: TGTGCCAGCAGATTGAGCCGGGACAGGGAAGAGACCCAGTACTTC.

This clonotype was seen more than once but under ten times. The rearrangement joins TRBV29-1 to TRBJ2-1; 8 nucleotides agree with TRBD1. This CDR3 region has 12 residues. CDR1 and CDR2 from the germline V gene are SQVTM and ANQGSEA. Germline trimming cut 8 bases from V and 8 bases from J; bases unmatched to any gene: 8. In DNA form, the CDR3 reads TGCAGCCTCGGACAGGGCGGAGATGAGCAGTTCTTC. As protein: CSLGQGGDEQFF.

The V gene is TRBV29-1, the J gene TRBJ2-7; possible D gene TRBD2, 6 bases. This CDR3 region has 11 residues. Germline CDR1 reads SQVTM; CDR2 reads ANQGSEA. Trimming shortened V by 0 bases and J by 7 bases, and 7 bases separated the two germline ends. The CDR3 is CSVEDGGEQYF. In DNA, the CDR3 is TGCAGCGTTGAAGATGGGGGGGAGCAGTACTTC.

This clonotype showed up just a few times. The chain couples TRBV29-1 to TRBJ2-5, with TRBD2 identical over 7 bases. The V gene end was trimmed by 1 base and the J gene end by 4 bases; junction bases not matched to a gene: 9. The V gene's germline CDR1 is SQVTM and CDR2 ANQGSEA. The CDR3 has 15 amino acids. CDR3 protein: CSVEGSSGFGETQYF. As DNA, the CDR3 is TGCAGCGTTGAAGGTTCTAGCGGCTTCGGAGAGACCCAGTACTTC.

The rearrangement uses TRBV20-1 and TRBJ1-4; unclear D gene. The CDR3 extends over 12 amino acids. The germline V and J ends were trimmed by 3 bases and 5 bases, with 7 bases remaining between them. CDR1 and CDR2 from the germline V gene are DFQATT and SNEGSKA (reference sequence). CDR3 sequence: CSASRSNEKLFF. CDR3 nucleotide sequence: TGCAGTGCTAGTCGCTCGAATGAAAAACTGTTTTTT.

The chain recombines TRBV29-1 with TRBJ2-1, with 8 positions matching TRBD1. The V gene's germline CDR1 is SQVTM and CDR2 ANQGSEA. This CDR3 spans 16 amino acids. With V trimmed by 0 bases and J by 7 bases, 11 bases remained unmatched. CDR3 region: CSVEDGGQAIRNEQFF. The CDR3 nucleotides read TGCAGCGTTGAAGATGGGGGACAGGCGATTAGGAATGAGCAGTTCTTC.